Following are 31 T cell receptor beta chains from one sample sequenced in a study of CD8 T cells in ankylosing spondylitis. TCRdb re-analysed the 5' RACE reads in MiXCR, keeping a single row per CDR3 protein. The sample lists approximately 350,000 distinct CDR3 sequences; roughly 22% were seen once. Sequences were obtained from blood, either unsorted or a sorted T cell fraction (not recorded which). The receptors derive from a male donor with ankylosing spondylitis or in good health (not recorded which).

This clonotype was found a few times. CDR3 DNA: TGTGCCAGCAGCTTGCTCTTCCGGATCAATGAGCAGTTCTTC. Amino acid sequence: CASSLLFRINEQFF. The rearrangement joins TRBV5-6 to TRBJ2-1; no clear D gene. V was clipped by 1 base and J by 6 bases, with 11 bases between them. From germline, CDR1 is SGHDT and CDR2 YYEEEE. The CDR3 is made up of 14 amino acids.

This clonotype showed up just a few times. The chain couples TRBV28 to TRBJ2-7; 7 positions match TRBD1. CDR3 length: 18 residues. V lost 2 bases and J lost 2; bases outside the gene matches: 15. Per germline, CDR1 MDHEN and CDR2 SYDVKM. The CDR3 nucleotides are TGTGCCAGCAGTTTAGAACCGGGCACCACAGGGGACACCTACGAGCAGTACTTC. Amino acids: CASSLEPGTTGDTYEQYF.

This clonotype was seen only once. The chain uses TRBV7-8 and TRBJ2-7, with D tentatively TRBD1 (6 bases). Trimming cost V 4 bases and J 7 bases, with 14 bases left between them. Germline V gives CDR1 SGHVS, CDR2 FQNEAQ. There are 13 residues in the CDR3. This CDR3 is CASSSRGMGEQYF. Here the CDR3 DNA reads TGTGCCAGCAGCTCTAGGGGGATGGGAGAGCAGTACTTC.

This chain connects TRBV12-3 or TRBV12-4 to TRBJ2-6; D is undetermined. Trimming took off 7 bases at V and 0 bases at J, with 16 bases between the two ends. The CDR3 consists of 17 residues. CDR3 sequence reads: CASTKPDTFSGANVLTF. CDR3 DNA sequence: TGTGCCAGCACCAAACCCGACACGTTCTCTGGGGCCAACGTCCTGACTTTC.

The sample holds a few counts of this clonotype. This chain joins TRBV7-9 and TRBJ1-5, with TRBD1 matching 7 bases. The CDR3 is 15 residues long. V lost 5 bases, J lost 4 bases, and 8 bases stayed unmatched. Germline assignment: CDR1 SEHNR and CDR2 FQNEAQ (reference sequence). The CDR3 DNA sequence: TGTGCCAGCAGCCCGCAGGGGGACAAGAATCAGCCCCAGCATTTT. This gives the protein CASSPQGDKNQPQHF.

This clonotype occurred a few times. The chain joins TRBV20-1 to TRBJ2-5; no reliable D call. Trimming left V 3 bases short and J 0 bases short, with 17 bases between. CDR1 is DFQATT and CDR2 is SNEGSKA in the germline V gene (reference sequence). The CDR3 has 16 residues. CDR3 in DNA: TGCAGTGCTAGTTCGGTCCAGGTGATGTACCAAGAGACCCAGTACTTC. This encodes CSASSVQVMYQETQYF.

The chain has TRBV11-2 and TRBJ2-3; 8 bases match TRBD2. Germline values: CDR1 SGHAT, CDR2 FQNNGV. V dropped 1 base and J dropped 2; count of bases not matched to a gene: 8. CDR3 size: 17 residues. DNA of the CDR3: TGTGCCAGCAGCTTAGTATCGGGGGGGCCTGCCACAGATACGCAGTATTTT. This codes for CASSLVSGGPATDTQYF.

The chain carries TRBV20-1 and TRBJ2-3; D might be TRBD2 (5 bases). V dropped 0 bases and J dropped 4 bases, with 14 bases sitting between them. Germline CDR1 and CDR2: DFQATT and SNEGSKA (reference sequence). The CDR3 extends over 15 amino acids. CDR3 sequence (DNA): TGCAGTGCTAGAGATTTTAGCGTGGCGCCAGATACGCAGTATTTT. Translating it yields CSARDFSVAPDTQYF.

V usage is TRBV7-9 and J usage is TRBJ2-5; TRBD1 is a possible D gene (5 bases). With 8 bases removed from V and 3 bases from J, the gap between germline ends came to 13 bases. The CDR3 is 13 residues long. Germline CDR1 reads SEHNR; CDR2 reads FQNEAQ (reference sequence). DNA for the CDR3: TGTGCCAGCTCCTCAGCCAGGGAAGAGACCCAGTACTTC. It translates to CASSSAREETQYF.

This clonotype occurred a few times. The CDR3 region is CSASSPAGLETQYF. CDR3 nucleotide sequence: TGCAGTGCTAGTTCGCCAGCGGGGTTGGAGACCCAGTACTTC. The chain links TRBV20-1 to TRBJ2-5; 7 positions match TRBD2. Trimming removed 3 bases from V and 5 bases from J; junction bases left unmatched: 9. The CDR3 loop spans 14 amino acids. In germline, CDR1 is DFQATT, CDR2 SNEGSKA (reference sequence).

CDR3 sequence: CASSQGHLSYEQYF. CDR3 DNA: TGCGCCAGCAGCCAAGGACACCTCTCCTACGAGCAGTACTTC. The chain is built from TRBV4-1 and TRBJ2-7; D remains unclear. V was clipped by 1 base and J by 0 bases, with 7 bases between them. There are 14 residues in the CDR3. CDR1 MGHRA and CDR2 YSYEKL come from the germline V gene.

The chain employs TRBV3-1 and TRBJ2-7; 7 bases are a match to TRBD1. Trimming took 3 bases from V and 2 from J; bases not matched to a gene: 4. The germline V gene has CDR1 LGHDT and CDR2 YNNKEL (reference sequence). This CDR3 comprises 14 residues. Written as DNA, the CDR3 is TGTGCCAGCAGCCATGACGACAGGGCCTACGAGCAGTACTTC. This translates into CASSHDDRAYEQYF.

In this sample, this clonotype turned up a few times. The chain combines TRBV7-9 with TRBJ2-2; 9 bases are a match to TRBD2. Trimming cost V 5 bases and J 2 bases; bases outside gene matches: 6. This CDR3 has 16 residues. CDR1 and CDR2 (germline): SEHNR, FQNEAQ (reference sequence). CDR3 protein: CASSDRSGGNTGELFF. In DNA, the CDR3 is TGTGCCAGCAGCGACCGTAGCGGGGGTAACACCGGGGAGCTGTTTTTT.

The chain links TRBV20-1 to TRBJ2-2; D is unresolved. The CDR3 spans 16 residues. The V end was cut by 0 bases, the J end by 4 bases, with 15 bases between. Germline V gene lookup returns CDR1 DFQATT and CDR2 SNEGSKA (reference sequence). The CDR3 loop reads CSAREPSSGSTGELFF. CDR3 coding DNA: TGCAGTGCTAGAGAACCGTCTAGTGGGTCCACCGGGGAGCTGTTTTTT.

The V gene is TRBV10-2, the J gene TRBJ2-7; TRBD1 agrees at 7 bases. The V segment lost 8 bases and the J segment 3 bases; nucleotides outside the gene matches: 13. Germline assignment: CDR1 WSHSY and CDR2 SAAADI. CDR3 size: 15 residues. CDR3 amino acids: CASRGQWDRNYEQYF. Written as DNA, the CDR3 is TGCGCCAGCCGGGGACAGTGGGACAGAAACTACGAGCAGTACTTC.

This chain uses TRBV7-3 with TRBJ1-1; D is unresolved. The CDR3 sequence is 14 residues long. Germline V gene data show CDR1 as SGHTA and CDR2 as FQGTGA. Trimming removed 1 base at V and 0 bases at J, with 6 bases between. In DNA, the CDR3 is TGTGCCAGCAGCTTAATCCTGATGAACACTGAAGCTTTCTTT. It codes for CASSLILMNTEAFF.

This clonotype was counted between two and nine times. The V and J genes are TRBV27 and TRBJ2-2; weak D call: TRBD2 (5 bases). V was cut by 6 bases and J by 8 bases, with 10 bases left in between. Germline V gives CDR1 MNHEY, CDR2 SMNVEV (reference sequence). CDR3 size: 12 residues. CDR3: CASRISGGELFF. In DNA form, the CDR3 reads TGTGCCAGCAGGATCTCGGGGGGGGAGCTGTTTTTT.

The chain carries TRBV12-5 and TRBJ2-3; D not resolved. This CDR3 region has 11 residues. V lost 3 bases, J lost 5 bases, and 3 bases lay in between. Germline V gene data show CDR1 as LGHNT and CDR2 as FRNRAP. The CDR3 sequence: CASGFKDTQYF. CDR3 coding DNA: TGTGCTAGTGGTTTTAAAGATACGCAGTATTTT.

This clonotype was observed a few times. A much larger clone differs by one base, so this may be a read error. The V gene is TRBV28, the J gene TRBJ2-6; D may be TRBD1 (6 bases). The CDR3 spans 14 residues. Germline-derived CDR1 and CDR2 are MDHEN and SYDVKM. The CDR3 loop reads CASSLQGRANVLIF. The CDR3 DNA reads TGTGCCAGCAGTTTACAGGGGCGGGCCAACGTCCTGATTTTC. The variable domain in full, with the rest retrieved from reference TRBV28 and TRBJ2-6, is DVKVTQSSRYLVKRTGEKVFLECVQDMDHENMFWYRQDPGLGLRLIYFSYDVKMKEKGDIPEGYSVSREKKERFSLILESASTNQTSMYLCASSLQGRANVLIFGAGSRLTVL.

V gene TRBV20-1 combines with J gene TRBJ1-2, with 8 bases aligning to TRBD1. This CDR3 is built from 14 residues. V dropped 5 bases and J dropped 0; count of bases not matched to a gene: 5. Germline V gene data show CDR1 as DFQATT and CDR2 as SNEGSKA (reference sequence). The CDR3 DNA follows: TGCAGTGCTGCCGGGACAGGATCTAACTATGGCTACACCTTC. Translation: CSAAGTGSNYGYTF.

This rearrangement joins TRBV7-6 to TRBJ2-2; D call uncertain. Germline CDR1 SGHVS, CDR2 FNYEAQ. CDR3 size: 14 residues. With 1 base removed from V and 5 bases from J, the gap between germline ends came to 8 bases. The CDR3 loop reads CASSLDRETGELFF. CDR3 DNA sequence: TGTGCCAGCAGCTTAGATAGGGAAACCGGGGAGCTGTTTTTT.

The table lists this clonotype with a few counts. The chain employs TRBV10-2 and TRBJ1-5; D is possibly TRBD1 (5 bases). Per germline, CDR1 WSHSY and CDR2 SAAADI. The germline V and J ends were trimmed by 6 bases and 1 base, with 13 bases remaining between them. This CDR3 region has 15 residues. The CDR3 sequence is CASSPRGASNQPQHF. Here the CDR3 DNA reads TGCGCCAGCAGCCCGCGAGGGGCGAGCAATCAGCCCCAGCATTTT.

This clonotype came up a few times. This rearrangement joins TRBV12-3 or TRBV12-4 to TRBJ2-4; 10 nucleotides match TRBD1. The CDR3 totals 16 residues. J gave up 0 bases and V 3 bases, and 2 bases lay outside the gene matches. The CDR3 DNA reads as TGTGCCAGCAGTTTTGGACAGGGGGTAGCCAAAAACATTCAGTACTTC. Its translation: CASSFGQGVAKNIQYF.

A few counts support this clonotype. The chain has TRBV7-9 and TRBJ2-4; D gene unclear. The CDR3 length is 15 residues. Germline V lookup: CDR1 SEHNR, CDR2 FQNEAQ (reference sequence). Deletions cut 2 bases from V and 5 bases from J, with 13 bases between. CDR3 coding DNA: TGTGCCAGCAGCTTACCCGGGTCTTACGAAAACATTCAGTACTTC. It translates to CASSLPGSYENIQYF. Variable domain in full (rest from reference TRBV7-9 and TRBJ2-4): DTGVSQNPRHKITKRGQNVTFRCDPISEHNRLYWYRQTLGQGPEFLTYFQNEAQLEKSRLLSDRFSAERPKGSFSTLEIQRTEQGDSAMYLCASSLPGSYENIQYFGAGTRLSVL.

There are a few counts of this clonotype. The chain combines TRBV27 with TRBJ1-1; 11 positions agree with TRBD1. The CDR3 consists of 14 residues. The V gene end was trimmed by 6 bases and the J gene end by 6 bases; junction bases not matched to a gene: 6. Germline-derived CDR1 and CDR2 are MNHEY and SMNVEV (reference sequence). The CDR3 reads CASRPGQGVAEAFF. DNA for the CDR3: TGTGCCAGCAGACCGGGACAGGGGGTCGCTGAAGCTTTCTTT.

There are a few counts of this clonotype. V usage is TRBV6-2 or TRBV6-3 and J usage is TRBJ2-1; TRBD2 matches 8 bases. J lost 0 bases, V lost 2 bases, and 3 bases had no gene match. This CDR3 contains 16 residues. Germline-derived CDR1 and CDR2 are MNHEY and SVGEGT. The DNA of the CDR3 is TGTGCCAGCAGTTACAAAGCGGGGGCCTCCTACAATGAGCAGTTCTTC. Translating gives CASSYKAGASYNEQFF.

This chain connects TRBV4-1 to TRBJ2-7; 7 bases match TRBD1. The CDR3 consists of 18 residues. CDR1 MGHRA and CDR2 YSYEKL come from the germline V gene. With 0 bases clipped from V and 1 base from J, the junction kept 12 bases outside the gene matches. The CDR3 DNA follows: TGCGCCAGCAGCCAAGAATTTATAAGACAGGGAAAATCCTACGAGCAGTACTTC. Protein product: CASSQEFIRQGKSYEQYF.

The chain combines TRBV12-3 or TRBV12-4 with TRBJ1-2; TRBD1 is a possible D gene (6 bases). This CDR3 is 16 amino acids long. The V end lost 3 bases, the J end lost 4 bases, and 18 bases lay between the germline ends. DNA of the CDR3: TGTGCCAGCAGTTTTAGTGGTGAACAGGGTGGCTATGGCTACACCTTC. This sequence encodes CASSFSGEQGGYGYTF.

J is TRBJ1-4 and V is TRBV3-1; maybe TRBD1 (5 bases). Germline loops: CDR1 LGHDT, CDR2 YNNKEL (reference sequence). V was shortened by 3 bases and J by 8 bases, with 7 bases between the two germline ends. The CDR3 loop spans 12 amino acids. This chain's CDR3 is CASSHRTEKLFF. The CDR3 DNA reads TGTGCCAGCAGCCACCGGACAGAAAAACTGTTTTTT. The full variable domain, with the rest looked up from reference TRBV3-1 and TRBJ1-4, is DTAVSQTPKYLVTQMGNDKSIKCEQNLGHDTMYWYKQDSKKFLKIMFSYNNKELIINETVPNRFSPKSPDKAHLNLHINSLELGDSAVYFCASSHRTEKLFFGSGTQLSVL.

The chain's CDR3 is CASSELPGLADEVTQYF. CDR3 nucleotide sequence: TGTGCCAGCAGTGAATTACCGGGACTAGCGGACGAGGTGACCCAGTACTTC. V usage is TRBV27 and J usage is TRBJ2-5, with 11 nucleotides matching TRBD2. Germline assignment: CDR1 MNHEY and CDR2 SMNVEV (reference sequence). V lost 5 bases, J lost 7 bases, and 15 bases stayed unmatched. The CDR3 is 17 amino acids.

This clonotype was counted between two and nine times. CDR3 in amino acids: CSVATGNGYTF. The CDR3 nucleotides are TGCAGCGTCGCCACAGGGAATGGCTACACCTTC. V usage is TRBV29-1 and J usage is TRBJ1-2; D is possibly TRBD1 (6 bases). V lost 6 bases to trimming and J lost 6 bases, with 11 bases between them. Germline values: CDR1 SQVTM, CDR2 ANQGSEA. The CDR3 contains 11 residues.